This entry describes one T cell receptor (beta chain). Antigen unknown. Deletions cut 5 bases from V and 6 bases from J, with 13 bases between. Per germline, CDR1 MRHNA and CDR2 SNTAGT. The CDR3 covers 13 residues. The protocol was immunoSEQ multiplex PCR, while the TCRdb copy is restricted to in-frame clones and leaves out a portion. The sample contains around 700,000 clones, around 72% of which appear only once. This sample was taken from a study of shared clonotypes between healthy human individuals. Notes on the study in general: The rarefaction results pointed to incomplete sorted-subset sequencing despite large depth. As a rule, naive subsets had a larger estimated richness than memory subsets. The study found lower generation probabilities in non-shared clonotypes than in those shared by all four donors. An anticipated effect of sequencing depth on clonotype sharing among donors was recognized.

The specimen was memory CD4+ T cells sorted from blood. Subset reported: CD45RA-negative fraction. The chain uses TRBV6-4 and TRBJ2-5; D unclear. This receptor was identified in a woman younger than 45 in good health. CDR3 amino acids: CASSPGRKKTQYF. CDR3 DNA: TGTGCCAGCAGTCCCGGACGCAAGAAGACCCAGTACTTC.